Below, 5 T cell receptor beta chains from the same sample are listed, as sequenced in a study of CD8+ T cells in alopecia areata. After isolation, RNA underwent reverse transcription to generate cDNA as the sequencing template. Data came from immunoSEQ multiplex PCR; TCRdb stores just in-frame clones and leaves some out. The profile shows some 240,000 clones, around 57% of them singletons. Treatment of the sample: oral pan-JAK inhibitor, 5-10 mg twice daily. The starting material was CD4+ T cells sorted from blood, obtained at week 4, from a patient treated with tofacitinib. The receptors come from a human donor with alopecia areata.

V usage is TRBV6-5 and J usage is TRBJ2-1, with 9 bases that match TRBD2. The CDR3 totals 13 residues. Germline values: CDR1 MNHEY, CDR2 SVGAGI. The V segment lost 10 bases and the J segment 8 bases; nucleotides outside the gene matches: 9. CDR3 in DNA: TGTGCCATTGGTGCTAGCGGGAAGGATGAGCAGTTCTTC. Residues: CAIGASGKDEQFF.

The chain is built from TRBV30 and TRBJ2-5, with no clear D. The germline V gene encodes CDR1 GTSNPN and CDR2 SVGIG (reference sequence). The CDR3 sequence is 11 residues long. Trimming removed 3 bases at V and 5 bases at J, with 7 bases between. In nucleotides, the CDR3 is TGTGCCTGGAGACAAGGGGAGACCCAGTACTTC. Its protein product is CAWRQGETQYF.

The chain joins TRBV4-3 to TRBJ2-5; 7 nucleotides match TRBD1. Per germline, CDR1 LGHNA and CDR2 YSLEER. V gave up 2 bases and J gave up 1 base; unmatched junction bases: 7. The CDR3 covers 16 residues. The CDR3: CASSQMGDSFQETQYF. As DNA, the CDR3 is TGCGCCAGCAGCCAAATGGGGGACAGCTTCCAAGAGACCCAGTACTTC.

This clone was found a few times. The chain recombines TRBV29-1 with TRBJ2-7; a possible D gene is TRBD1 (6 bases). The V and J ends lost 6 bases and 4 bases respectively, with 13 bases between them. From germline, CDR1 is SQVTM and CDR2 ANQGSEA. There are 12 residues in the CDR3. The CDR3 loop is CSVRTAYYEQYF. The CDR3 DNA sequence: TGCAGCGTGAGGACAGCCTATTACGAGCAGTACTTC.

V is TRBV2 and J is TRBJ2-3; D might be TRBD1 (6 bases). The germline CDR1 and CDR2 sequences are SNHLY and FYNNEI. V lost 8 bases and J 4 bases, leaving 22 bases between the germline ends. The CDR3 is made up of 16 amino acids. The CDR3 nucleotides read TGTGCCAGCGGATGGACAGCGGAGTACCCCTCAGATACGCAGTATTTT. It yields the protein CASGWTAEYPSDTQYF.